These 25 T cell receptor beta chains were sequenced from one sample in a study of T cell clonality in common variable immunodeficiency. TCRdb's table, derived via immunoSEQ multiplex PCR, lists solely in-frame clones and lacks some. The specimen has about 60,000 clones, none found just once. The sample taken for sequencing was peripheral blood mononuclear cells. Receptor source: a person aged 18 to 70 in good health.

This clone was found many times. The CDR3 goes on 3 residues after the read ends, and that part is filled in from the germline J gene. In the same sample, other DNA sequences code for this CDR3. This chain joins TRBV19 and TRBJ2-1, with a possible D match to TRBD2 (6 bases). V lost 5 bases, J lost 0 bases, and 11 bases lay in between. Per germline, CDR1 LNHDA and CDR2 SQIVND (reference sequence). The CDR3 length is 15 residues. CDR3 DNA (partial): TGTGCCAGTAGTCTATCGGGGGACTCCTACAATGAG. The encoded protein is CASSLSGDSYNE. The CDR3 as a whole reads CASSLSGDSYNEQFF.

This clone appeared many times. The read falls 3 residues short of the CDR3 end, and the missing part is taken from the germline J gene. The rearrangement links TRBV12-3 or TRBV12-4 to TRBJ1-2; 9 positions match TRBD1. The length of the CDR3 is 15 residues. V trimming: 2 bases; J trimming: 2 bases; junction bases outside the gene matches: 3. CDR3 DNA, as far as it was read: TGTGCCAGCAGTTTAAACGGACAGGGGAACTATGGC. This gives the protein CASSLNGQGNYG. From start to end, the CDR3 is CASSLNGQGNYGYTF.

This clone was observed at least ten times. The CDR3 goes on 3 residues after the read ends, and that part is filled in from the germline J gene. The gene calls are TRBV5-6 and TRBJ1-1; D ambiguous. Germline lookup yields CDR1 SGHDT and CDR2 YYEEEE. The V end lost 4 bases, the J end lost 1 base, and 8 bases lay between the germline ends. This CDR3 is 13 amino acids long. Incomplete CDR3 DNA: TGTGCCAGCAGCCGGGGTCGGAACACTGAA. Its translation: CASSRGRNTE. The whole CDR3 is CASSRGRNTEAFF.

This clone was counted only a few times. Read coverage stops 3 residues before the CDR3 terminus; the germline J gene supplies the remainder. The genes are TRBV7-9 and TRBJ2-1; 12 nucleotides agree with TRBD2. The ends lost 5 bases at V and 9 bases at J; junction bases unmatched: 8. The CDR3 extends over 15 amino acids. In germline, CDR1 is SEHNR, CDR2 FQNEAQ (reference sequence). The CDR3 here is CASSKLAGGQSEQFF. CDR3 DNA (partial): TGTGCCAGCAGCAAACTAGCGGGAGGTCAGAGTGAG.

As for this clone: The read halts 3 residues ahead of the CDR3 end, with the missing end drawn from the germline J gene. V and J are TRBV20-1 and TRBJ2-7, with D tentatively TRBD2 (5 bases). Trimming removed 0 bases at V and 2 bases at J, with 11 bases between. The CDR3 runs to 14 residues. The germline V gene encodes CDR1 DFQATT and CDR2 SNEGSKA (reference sequence). CDR3 sequence reads: CSARDQDWTYEQYF. Partial CDR3 DNA: TGCAGTGCTAGAGATCAGGACTGGACCTACGAG.

This clone was seen ten or more times. The read terminates 3 residues ahead of where the CDR3 ends, so the germline J gene completes it. This chain connects TRBV20-1 to TRBJ1-4; the D is unclear. This CDR3 has 14 amino acids. V shed 3 bases and J shed 10 bases, with 18 bases lying between them. Germline CDR1 and CDR2: DFQATT and SNEGSKA (reference sequence). The CDR3 is CSASSSVVGGKLFF. Partial CDR3 DNA: TGCAGTGCTAGTAGTTCGGTGGTTGGTGGAAAA.

This clone was seen many times. The read finishes 3 residues shy of the CDR3 end, and the germline J gene is used to complete it. The gene calls are TRBV9 and TRBJ2-2; 10 nucleotides match TRBD2. Losses at the gene ends were 0 bases for V and 7 bases for J; bases not matched to a gene: 6. The CDR3 is 16 residues long. The germline V gene encodes CDR1 SGDLS and CDR2 YYNGEE. The CDR3: CASSVGTSGGVGELFF. The CDR3 DNA, read in part, is TGTGCCAGCAGCGTAGGGACTAGCGGAGGGGTCGGGGAG.

This clone was detected many times. From the germline J gene comes the end of the CDR3, since the read stops 3 residues before it. The J gene is TRBJ2-1, the V gene TRBV7-9; no clear D. Trimming cost V 1 base and J 0 bases, with 7 bases left between them. The CDR3 is made up of 15 amino acids. Germline V gene sequence: CDR1 SEHNR, CDR2 FQNEAQ (reference sequence). The CDR3 loop reads CASSLGAVSYNEQFF. CDR3 bases read: TGTGCCAGCAGCTTAGGGGCAGTCTCCTACAATGAG. The full variable domain, in which reference TRBV7-9 and TRBJ2-1 provide the parts outside the CDR3, is DTGVSQNPRHKITKRGQNVTFRCDPISEHNRLYWYRQTLGQGPEFLTYFQNEAQLEKSRLLSDRFSAERPKGSFSTLEIQRTEQGDSAMYLCASSLGAVSYNEQFFGPGTRLTVL.

This clone was seen at least ten times. The read comes to an end 3 residues before the CDR3 does, leaving the germline J gene to fill in the end. The chain employs TRBV6-1 and TRBJ2-7; D is uncertain. Germline loops: CDR1 MNHNS, CDR2 SASEGT. The germline V and J ends were trimmed by 0 bases and 0 bases, with 6 bases remaining between them. The CDR3 extends over 14 amino acids. CDR3 bases read: TGTGCCAGCAGTGAAGCGGCTCGCTCCTACGAG. It yields the protein CASSEAARSYE. The CDR3 as a whole reads CASSEAARSYEQYF.

As concerns this clone: From the germline J gene comes the end of the CDR3, since the read stops 3 residues before it. The chain couples TRBV25-1 to TRBJ2-3, with TRBD2 matching 9 bases. There are 15 residues in the CDR3. The germline V gene encodes CDR1 MGHDK and CDR2 SYGVNS. The V and J ends lost 6 bases and 8 bases, in that order; junction bases with no gene match: 12. CDR3 sequence reads: CASRTTSGPSGTQYF. The CDR3 bases that were read are TGTGCCAGCAGAACGACTAGCGGCCCTAGTGGTACG.

There are many counts of this clone. Read sequence stops 3 residues before the CDR3 end, and the germline J gene provides the missing end. The genes are TRBV20-1 and TRBJ2-3, with 10 bases that match TRBD2. The CDR3 is 15 amino acids. Per germline, CDR1 DFQATT and CDR2 SNEGSKA (reference sequence). V trimming: 6 bases; J trimming: 1 base; junction bases outside the gene matches: 7. CDR3 amino acids: CSARILAGGTDTQYF. The CDR3 bases that were read are TGCAGTGCCCGAATCCTAGCGGGGGGCACAGATACG.

This clone showed up many times. The read ends 3 residues shy of where the CDR3 ends; the end is completed using the germline J gene. This chain uses TRBV12-3 or TRBV12-4 with TRBJ2-3, with TRBD2 matching over 10 bases. V shed 3 bases, J shed 2 bases, and the junction held 2 bases outside the gene matches. The CDR3 covers 15 residues. CDR3 sequence: CASSFTSGVTDTQYF. The sequenced part of the CDR3 DNA is TGTGCCAGCAGTTTCACTAGCGGGGTCACAGATACG.

This clone showed up just a few times. The read terminates 3 residues ahead of where the CDR3 ends, so the germline J gene completes it. The gene calls are TRBV19 and TRBJ2-1; 8 bases fit TRBD2. Germline loops: CDR1 LNHDA, CDR2 SQIVND (reference sequence). Trimming removed 3 bases from V and 7 bases from J; junction bases left unmatched: 8. The CDR3 sequence is 15 residues long. This chain's CDR3 is CASSMVEAGGNEQFF. CDR3 DNA, as far as it was read: TGTGCCAGTAGTATGGTTGAGGCGGGAGGTAATGAG.

At least ten counts were recorded for this clone. The sequence runs out 3 residues before the end of the CDR3; the remainder is reconstructed from the germline J gene. This chain connects TRBV5-1 to TRBJ2-2; TRBD2 might be the D (5 bases). The CDR3 is 14 amino acids. The V end lost 2 bases, the J end lost 1 base, and 6 bases lay between the germline ends. Germline loops: CDR1 SGHRS, CDR2 YFSETQ. This CDR3 is CASSLGLNTGELFF. Incomplete CDR3 DNA: TGCGCCAGCAGCTTAGGACTGAACACCGGGGAG.

This clone was observed many times. The read stops 3 residues short of the end of the CDR3; the missing end is completed from the germline J gene. The chain carries TRBV5-1 and TRBJ2-5; 7 bases fit TRBD1. V lost 0 bases to trimming and J lost 3 bases; unmatched junction nucleotides: 2. There are 14 residues in the CDR3. Germline V gives CDR1 SGHRS, CDR2 YFSETQ. The part of the CDR3 DNA that was read is TGCGCCAGCAGCTTGGCCGGGACAGAAGAGACC. It is translated as CASSLAGTEET. The entire CDR3 protein reads CASSLAGTEETQYF. Filled out from reference TRBV5-1 and TRBJ2-5, the complete variable domain reads KAGVTQTPRYLIKTRGQQVTLSCSPISGHRSVSWYQQTPGQGLQFLFEYFSETQRNKGNFPGRFSGRQFSNSRSEMNVSTLELGDSALYLCASSLAGTEETQYFGPGTRLLVL.

This clone was seen ten or more times. Read coverage stops 3 residues before the CDR3 terminus; the germline J gene supplies the remainder. This chain connects TRBV18 to TRBJ1-1; D unclear. The CDR3 consists of 14 residues. Germline V gene data show CDR1 as KGHSH and CDR2 as LQKENI. The V end was cut by 3 bases, the J end by 2 bases, with 10 bases between. The CDR3 is CASSPSVPNTEAFF. The sequenced part of the CDR3 DNA is TGTGCCAGCTCACCCTCTGTCCCCAACACTGAA. The whole variable domain, remainder taken from reference TRBV18 and TRBJ1-1, is NAGVMQNPRHLVRRRGQEARLRCSPMKGHSHVYWYRQLPEEGLKFMVYLQKENIIDESGMPKERFSAEFPKEGPSILRIQQVVRGDSAAYFCASSPSVPNTEAFFGQGTRLTVV.

This clone was recorded at least ten times. The read stops 3 residues short of the end of the CDR3; the missing end is completed from the germline J gene. V gene TRBV15 combines with J gene TRBJ2-3; weak D call: TRBD2 (6 bases). The CDR3 runs 14 residues. The germline V gene has CDR1 LNHNV and CDR2 YYDKDF (reference sequence). V dropped 4 bases and J dropped 2 bases, with 10 bases sitting between them. CDR3 DNA, as far as it was read: TGTGCCACCAGCACAGCGGGCGTCACAGATACG. It is translated as CATSTAGVTDT. In full, the CDR3 reads CATSTAGVTDTQYF. The whole variable domain, filled in from reference TRBV15 and TRBJ2-3, reads DAMVIQNPRYQVTQFGKPVTLSCSQTLNHNVMYWYQQKSSQAPKLLFHYYDKDFNNEADTPDNFQSRRPNTSFCFLDIRSPGLGDTAMYLCATSTAGVTDTQYFGPGTRLTVL.

This clone has a handful of counts. The read falls 3 residues short of the CDR3 end, and the missing part is taken from the germline J gene. The J gene is TRBJ2-7, the V gene TRBV5-8, with D possibly being TRBD1 (7 bases). V shed 7 bases and J shed 2 bases, with 16 bases lying between them. Germline V CDR1 and CDR2: SGHTS, YDEGEE. The CDR3 length is 14 residues. The sequenced part of the CDR3 DNA is TGTGCCAGCGGACTACAGGGGATGGCCTACGAG. Translating gives CASGLQGMAYE. The CDR3, in full, reads CASGLQGMAYEQYF.

Comments on this clone: With the read ending 3 residues before the CDR3 end, the germline J gene is used to fill in that end. V and J are TRBV2 and TRBJ2-5; D ambiguous. This CDR3 region has 11 residues. Trimming left V 0 bases short and J 7 bases short, with 3 bases between. Germline-derived CDR1 and CDR2 are SNHLY and FYNNEI. The sequenced CDR3 bases are TGTGCCAGCAGTGAAGCAGGGACC. The encoded protein is CASSEAGT. The entire CDR3 protein is CASSEAGTQYF.

This clone showed up many times. The read falls 3 residues short of the CDR3 end, and the missing part is taken from the germline J gene. The V gene is TRBV20-1, the J gene TRBJ2-3; 9 positions match TRBD2. Germline CDR1 reads DFQATT; CDR2 reads SNEGSKA (reference sequence). V trimming: 5 bases; J trimming: 1 base; junction bases outside the gene matches: 4. The CDR3 covers 14 residues. Partial CDR3 DNA: TGCAGTGCTTTTAGCGGGAGCGGCACAGATACG. Its translation: CSAFSGSGTDT. The CDR3 in full is CSAFSGSGTDTQYF.

At least ten counts were recorded for this clone. The CDR3 end falls 3 residues outside the read, so it is completed with the germline J gene. The J gene is TRBJ2-1, the V gene TRBV19; 8 nucleotides line up with TRBD2. CDR1 is LNHDA and CDR2 is SQIVND in the germline V gene (reference sequence). Losses at the gene ends were 3 bases for V and 5 bases for J; bases not matched to a gene: 6. The CDR3 extends over 15 amino acids. The covered CDR3 bases are TGTGCCAGTAGTATGAGCGGGAGCAACGACAATGAG. This sequence encodes CASSMSGSNDNE. The complete CDR3 reads CASSMSGSNDNEQFF.

At least ten counts were recorded for this clone. The CDR3 spells CASSPGHHNYGYTF. The CDR3 bases that were read are TGCGCCAGCAGCCCAGGACATCATAACTATGGC. The V gene is TRBV5-1, the J gene TRBJ1-2; perhaps TRBD1 as D (5 bases). The read is 3 residues too short to cover the CDR3 end, so that end is filled in from the germline J gene. Looked up from germline, CDR1 is SGHRS and CDR2 is YFSETQ. This CDR3 region has 14 residues. With 4 bases removed from V and 1 base from J, the gap between germline ends came to 11 bases.

This clone was seen ten or more times. The read ends 3 residues shy of where the CDR3 ends; the end is completed using the germline J gene. This chain uses TRBV2 with TRBJ2-1; tentatively, D is TRBD2 (6 bases). Per germline, CDR1 SNHLY and CDR2 FYNNEI. The V end lost 3 bases, the J end lost 6 bases, and 6 bases lay between the germline ends. CDR3 length: 12 residues. The sequenced CDR3 bases are TGTGCCAGCAGTGAGGGGGGCAATGAG. Protein sequence: CASSEGGNE. The full CDR3 protein reads CASSEGGNEQFF.

Ten or more counts support this clone. The missing CDR3 end, 3 residues past where the read stops, is filled in from the germline J gene. The chain is built from TRBV28 and TRBJ2-2, with 7 positions matching TRBD1. From germline, CDR1 is MDHEN and CDR2 SYDVKM. The CDR3 is made up of 15 amino acids. Trimming took 7 bases from V and 6 from J; bases not matched to a gene: 11. Incomplete CDR3 DNA: TGTGCCAGCACCCGCGACAGGGTGGGGGCCGGGGAG. Translation gives CASTRDRVGAGE. The CDR3, in full, reads CASTRDRVGAGELFF.

This clone was detected ten times or more. The CDR3 end is not reached by the read, which stops 3 residues before it; the germline J gene fills it in. The V gene is TRBV20-1, the J gene TRBJ2-5, with 10 bases fitting TRBD2. The CDR3 is 15 amino acids. Germline CDR1 is DFQATT and CDR2 is SNEGSKA (reference sequence). V trimming: 6 bases; J trimming: 5 bases; junction bases outside the gene matches: 12. The CDR3 here is CSASGSGGTGETQYF. The sequenced part of the CDR3 DNA is TGCAGTGCGAGTGGTAGCGGGGGGACCGGGGAGACC.